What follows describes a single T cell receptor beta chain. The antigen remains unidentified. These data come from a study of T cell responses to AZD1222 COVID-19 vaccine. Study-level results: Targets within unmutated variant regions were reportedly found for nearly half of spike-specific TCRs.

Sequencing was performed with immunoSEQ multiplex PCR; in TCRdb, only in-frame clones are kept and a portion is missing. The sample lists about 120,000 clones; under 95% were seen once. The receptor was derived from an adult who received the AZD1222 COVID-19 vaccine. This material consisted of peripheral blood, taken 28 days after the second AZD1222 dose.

The CDR3 coding sequence is TGTGCCACCAGCCCGGGGGTATGGGGTGAAGCTTTCTTT. Residues: CATSPGVWGEAFF. The rearrangement links TRBV15 to TRBJ1-1; a possible D gene is TRBD1 (5 bases). The CDR3 length is 13 residues. V lost 5 bases, J lost 7 bases, and 14 bases lay in between. CDR1 LNHNV and CDR2 YYDKDF come from the germline V gene (reference sequence).